This T cell receptor beta chain was obtained from a study of beta chain features in type 1 diabetes. Study-wide results and caveats: cDNA-based reads could over-represent cells with high TCR expression. More deletions and fewer insertions at VDJ junctions were found in patients with type 1 diabetes.

The V end lost 5 bases, the J end lost 9 bases, and 16 bases lay between the germline ends. CDR1 is SGHTA, CDR2 FQGTGA, per germline. The CDR3 runs 13 residues. This clone was observed a few times. Its specificity is not known. The sequenced template was cDNA made from the entire isolated RNA. Using immunoSEQ multiplex PCR, the repertoire was profiled, and TCRdb retains in-frame clones only, with some absent. The sample records 620,000 or so clones, roughly a sixth being singletons. Sorting that relied on CD45RO/CCR7/CD25/CD127/CD95/CD27 yielded CD4+ naive, central memory, regulatory and stem cell-like memory cells.

The rearrangement links TRBV7-3 to TRBJ1-2; D ambiguous. Sequencing input: naive CD4+ T cells from blood. The sequence derives from a young man in good health. The CDR3 DNA reads as TGTGCCAGCAGCCCCGCGGACCCGGTGAGCTACACCTTC. Translated, it gives CASSPADPVSYTF.